This T cell receptor beta chain was found in a study of cytomegalovirus exposure and HLA in healthy donors. Study-level information: Within an early data release were 80 million to 90 million unique TCRs drawn from HLA-typed donors.

The length of the CDR3 is 14 residues. The V gene lost 1 base and the J gene lost 0 bases, with 7 bases spanning the gap. In germline, CDR1 is SGHVS, CDR2 FQNEAQ. The PCR contained 60 Vbeta and 13 Jbeta primers. TCRdb's table, derived via immunoSEQ multiplex PCR, lists solely in-frame clones and lacks some. The sample has more than 80,000 clones; roughly 80% are singletons. Whole-study findings and limits: As immune exposure information, only CMV serostatus was available.

Among the donors, all were healthy bone marrow donors. This clone was counted a few times. The antigen remains unidentified. This TCR came from a girl aged 2-10 years in good health and CMV-seropositive. The sequenced sample consisted of PBMCs. The chain is built from TRBV7-8 and TRBJ2-7; D gene ambiguous. The CDR3 is CASSLGSSSYEQYF. CDR3 DNA: TGTGCCAGCAGCTTAGGGTCTAGCTCCTACGAGCAGTACTTC.